This TCR beta chain was captured by sequencing in a study of CD8 T cells in ankylosing spondylitis. Germline CDR1 LGHNA, CDR2 YSLEER. The CDR3 has 14 residues. The V end was cut by 1 base, the J end by 8 bases, with 9 bases between. Study-level points and caveats: Apparently characteristic of ankylosing spondylitis blood was a TCR beta motif (eight highly homologous variants). Earlier authors reported some of these motif variants in reactive arthritis synovial fluid and blood.

This clonotype came up many times. The antigen is undetermined. A quantitative 5'-RACE method, one with molecular barcodes, was used to make TCR beta libraries. Each CDR3 protein gets one entry after TCRdb re-called the 5' RACE reads with MiXCR. The table includes roughly 150,000 distinct CDR3 sequences, 9.8% detected once. J is TRBJ1-6 and V is TRBV4-3, with a possible D match to TRBD1 (6 bases). Material for sequencing was blood, either unsorted or a sorted T cell fraction (not recorded which). The source of this sequence is a female donor with ankylosing spondylitis or in good health (not recorded which). As DNA, the CDR3 is TGCGCCAGCAGCCAAGGAACAGGGTATTCACCCCTCCACTTT. This sequence encodes CASSQGTGYSPLHF.